What follows describes a single TCR beta chain. Its antigen is unknown. No much larger clone exists at a distance of one base, and base qualities are not known. Taken from cysteine to phenylalanine, the CDR3 has 13 residues. Only CDR3 DNA is held: 39 bases, read in frame from base 1. The germline V gene gives CDR1 as SGHDT and CDR2 as YYEEEE. Germline trimming: 3 bases from V, 3 bases from J; junction bases outside gene matches: 1. Libraries were built with the immunoSEQ multiplex PCR assay. The multiplex PCR relied on a mix of 60 forward primers for TCR Vbeta segments and 13 reverse primers for TCR Jbeta segments. A multiplex PCR assay on genomic DNA amplified the CDR3 region of rearranged TCR beta genes. The Illumina HiSeq System was used to sequence the amplified TCR beta libraries as 87-base-pair reads. The authors processed their data as follows. Across the roughly 600 repertoires, a later analysis counted approximately 75 million unique TCR beta chains, some 11 million of which were shared by at least two donors. To remove PCR and sequencing errors, raw reads were error-corrected and collapsed into unique sequences using a nearest-neighbor algorithm that merged closely related sequences. V, D and J gene segments were assigned by aligning CDR3 sequences to IMGT reference sequences. For a sequence to be retained, a match of at least six nucleotides to both a V gene segment and a J gene segment was required. A rearrangement was called productive if the CDR3 had no stop codons and remained in frame with V and J, and every other rearrangement was called non-productive. Following IMGT convention, CDR3 was defined as the stretch from the second conserved V-encoded cysteine to the conserved J-encoded phenylalanine. Sequences without an unambiguous match to a single V gene segment were excluded from the earlier analysis of several hundred of the donors. In an earlier analysis of 587 of the donors, V segments were called functional above 56.7% productive rearrangements and were called segregating when the between-donor standard deviation exceeded 5%. A statistical classification framework was built to diagnose cytomegalovirus status from the catalog of TCR beta chain sequences. In a later analysis, V and J genes were assigned by comparing TCR nucleotide sequences against IMGT/GENE-DB human TR gene sequences. The TCRdist pipeline was used in a later analysis to assign CDR3 sequences and most-parsimonious VDJ recombination scenarios. A later analysis defined each TCR beta chain by its CDR3 amino acid sequence plus V-gene family, and excluded reads lacking a unique V-gene family. In a later analysis, 450 to 600 highly shared, low-generation-probability nucleotide sequences were removed to address suspected cross-contamination and a sequencing artifact. For each public chain, a later analysis derived a clonal expansion index from normalized ranks of inferred template counts within each repertoire. In a later analysis, generation probabilities were computed with a VDJ recombination model fitted to out-of-frame rearrangements, and the resulting probabilities were checked against IGoR. In a later analysis, hypergeometric tests were used to score TCR-TCR, TCR-HLA and TCR-CMV co-occurrence, with a repertoire-size bias correction applied to TCR pairs. A later analysis estimated false discovery rates by permuting HLA or CMV assignments 20 times. In a later analysis, co-occurring TCRs were grouped using DBSCAN, with TCRdist sequence similarity added in when clustering inside HLA-allele-positive subsets. Repertoires with fewer than 30,000 or more than 120,000 public chains were left out of co-occurrence clustering, as were five repertoires with anomalous nucleotide sharing. This is the immuneACCESS table as TCRdb keeps it, with only in-frame sequences that have V and J called. A part of the clones is gone; compared with another copy, unresolved V genes explain less than half, and the rest is unexplained. V and J calls and clone size follow that table, whereas D and trimming were derived from the DNA. The sample table shows some 90,000 clones, and approximately 75% are seen once. The ten biggest clones cover 2.5% to 3% of the sample.

These data belong to a study of cytomegalovirus exposure and HLA in healthy donors (dated by TCRdb to 2015 to 2018). Context from the whole study: In an earlier analysis of approximately 500 of the donors, 276 Gb of sequence data and roughly 100 million unique TCR beta sequences from 150 million to 200 million T cells were reported. Roughly 300 gigabases of sequencing data and around 80 million unique TCR sequences made up an early release that covered 500 to 650 HLA-typed donors. The genetic ancestry cluster associated with self-reported Caucasian donors included about 84% of the 398 genotyped donors. The study was designed to test whether signatures of past pathogen exposure could be identified by cataloging public T cell receptors. The T cell repertoires of some 700 subjects were profiled by immunosequencing and related to cytomegalovirus serostatus. In addition to the first cohort of approximately 650 subjects, a separate validation cohort of 100 to 150 different subjects was used. To predict cytomegalovirus infection status, the study combined high-throughput TCR immunosequencing, statistical association of individual TCRs with disease status, and machine learning. A later analysis re-examined previously published TCR beta repertoires from 600 to 700 donors and added high-resolution HLA genotyping to investigate patterns of TCR occurrence. In the later analysis, no new phenotypic data were used to find candidate immune exposures; instead, reliance was placed on TCR beta sequences and their occurrence across donors. To decide whether each TCR beta V gene segment behaved as functional or pseudogenic, an earlier analysis of 587 of the donors relied on high-throughput TCR beta sequencing. Donor age, sex, ethnicity and CMV serostatus were compiled alongside the repertoire data. A later genetic analysis took genome-wide SNP genotypes for 398 of the 666 donors and used that subset as a discovery cohort. All discovery cohort repertoires had been generated on a single sequencing platform. HLA typing included class I and class II loci at four-digit resolution. Typing coverage differed by locus: A, B, C, DRB1 and DQB1 were typed in about 620-640 donors, DQA1 in 500 to 550, DPA1 in approximately 600, and DPB1 in around 490. Because of strong linkage in the cohort, a few DR-DQ haplotypes were treated as single units for association and clustering. Among some 400 genotyped donors of the cohort, an average of around 250,000 unique TCR beta nucleotide sequences was sequenced per donor, of which about 18% were non-productive.

The paper as a whole reports these results and caveats: In a later analysis, TCR association rates were found to vary across HLA loci, with the most associated TCRs seen for DRB1 alleles and the fewest for HLA-C alleles. Over 15 rarely observed V segments, including chromosome 9 orphons, were excluded from the earlier analysis of several hundred of the donors because counts were too low. In a later genetic analysis, fewer N-insertions in productive TCRs were reported among donors in an Asian-associated ancestry cluster than the roughly 640-donor mean. In an earlier analysis of 450 to 750 of the donors, most TCR beta V segments appeared in productive rearrangements about 87% or about 30% of the time, broadly matching IMGT annotations. A later analysis found that HLA-associated TCR beta chains were more clonally expanded and had lower generation probabilities than equally common non-associated chains. A later genetic analysis associated a missense DCLRE1C variant with V-gene and J-gene trimming of TCR beta chains, and an independent cohort replicated the association. A cluster of highly shared sequence variants was judged likely to represent a technical artifact of the sequencing pipeline. Several of the top co-occurrence clusters appeared to be linked to parvovirus B19, influenza, CMV and Epstein-Barr virus, according to a later analysis. When HLA alleles, especially DR and DQ, strongly co-occurred, attributing TCR associations to individual alleles was difficult. Most TCR sequences were seen in very few donors, while some public TCRs were found in many individuals. A further reported finding was that TCR beta sequences accurately predicted the HLA-A and HLA-B alleles for most subjects in the first cohort. The study listed 164 TCR beta chains as associated with cytomegalovirus. Because HLA typing was unavailable for some donors at each locus, only the typed subset was used in association tests. For the cohort, immune exposure information was limited to CMV serostatus. Linkage disequilibrium might explain the correlated functional status among segregating V segments, but an unknown experimental factor could not be ruled out. According to a later analysis, most CMV-associated TCR beta chains appeared to be HLA-restricted, and the HLA associations seemed to be driven largely by CMV exposure. In a later analysis, 16,951 TCR beta sequences were associated with specific HLA alleles at a false discovery rate of 0.05. The presence/absence analyses assumed that sequencing depth was roughly uniform across donors, and that assumption may not be true. In both the original and validation cohorts, the classifier was reported to diagnose cytomegalovirus status with high specificity and sensitivity. According to the authors, the approach could potentially be generalized to other disease states and immunological phenotypes. In vitro tests confirmed that a few of the cytomegalovirus-associated TCR beta chains recognize cytomegalovirus antigens. Only TCR beta chains were sequenced in this cohort, and the absence of alpha or paired-chain data limited detectable features. Because the 87-base-pair reads could not distinguish some IMGT-functional V segments, including TRBV6-2 and TRBV6-3, those segments were excluded.

The cohort comprised several hundred healthy bone marrow donors. At the time of sampling, every cohort member was nominally healthy, though immune exposures that went unrecorded were likely present. The donor tested CMV seropositive and was one of the 289 seropositive cohort members. Every donor gave a peripheral blood sample, and the peripheral blood mononuclear cells from that sample were used for TCR beta sequencing. Genomic DNA extraction from the blood cell samples was performed with the Qiagen DNeasy Blood Extraction Kit. The origin of this receptor is a female donor in good health and CMV-seropositive. Recombination connected TRBV5-6 to TRBJ1-2, with TRBD1 matching 8 junction bases. The sequenced sample consisted of PBMCs. CDR3 reads: CASSSTGDYGYTF. The nucleotide sequence is given as TGTGCCAGCAGCTCGACAGGGGACTATGGCTACACCTTC.